These 8 T cell receptor beta chains were all obtained from the same sample, sequenced in a study of blood T cell repertoires in COVID-19. Some clones are missing from TCRdb's copy, which holds only in-frame ones; the method was immunoSEQ multiplex PCR. Here the sample spans about 95,000 clones, more than 80% being singletons. The specimen was peripheral blood. All receptors derive from a man aged 45-65 years with COVID-19, enrolled during active disease.

Only one count was recorded for this clone. The chain uses TRBV6-5 and TRBJ2-7, with TRBD1 matching over 10 bases. J was trimmed by 1 base and V by 6 bases; bases with no gene match: 3. Germline V gene sequence: CDR1 MNHEY, CDR2 SVGAGI. The CDR3 has 14 residues. DNA of the CDR3: TGTGCCAGCAGGAGACAGGGGGCTTCCTACGAGCAGTACTTC. This gives the protein CASRRQGASYEQYF.

V is TRBV4-1 and J is TRBJ2-4, with 8 bases matching TRBD2. The V and J ends lost 1 base and 3 bases, in that order; junction bases with no gene match: 5. The CDR3 is 16 residues long. From germline, CDR1 is MGHRA and CDR2 YSYEKL. The CDR3 protein is CASSQGIAGSKNIQYF. The DNA for the CDR3 is TGCGCCAGCAGCCAAGGGATAGCGGGGAGCAAAAACATTCAGTACTTC.

The J gene is TRBJ1-6, the V gene TRBV2, with TRBD1 identical over 7 bases. From germline, CDR1 is SNHLY and CDR2 FYNNEI. V was pared by 6 bases and J by 8 bases, with 25 bases of the junction left unmatched. The CDR3 totals 20 residues. As DNA, the CDR3 is TGTGCCAGCAGCGTTAGCCAGCGTGGACAGGAAGGAAGGGGATATTCACCCCTCCACTTT. Translated: CASSVSQRGQEGRGYSPLHF.

The V gene is TRBV6-6, the J gene TRBJ2-3, with a possible D match to TRBD1 (5 bases). Trimming took off 10 bases at V and 2 bases at J, with 16 bases between the two ends. The CDR3 is 14 residues long. Per germline, CDR1 MNHNY and CDR2 SVGAGI (reference sequence). CDR3 nucleotide sequence: TGTGCCACGTCCGAGGCAGGGTCCACAGATACGCAGTATTTT. Translating gives CATSEAGSTDTQYF.

V is TRBV12-3 or TRBV12-4 and J is TRBJ2-7, with TRBD1 matching over 8 bases. Trimming took 3 bases from V and 7 from J; bases not matched to a gene: 5. The CDR3 contains 13 residues. The CDR3 loop is CASSLQGAGEQYF. CDR3 nucleotides: TGTGCCAGCAGTTTGCAGGGGGCAGGGGAGCAGTACTTC.

The table lists this clone with a count of one. The rearrangement uses TRBV7-3 and TRBJ2-1, with D maybe TRBD1 (6 bases). V lost 4 bases to trimming and J lost 3 bases, with 13 bases between them. The CDR3 covers 15 residues. Germline V lookup: CDR1 SGHTA, CDR2 FQGTGA. CDR3 in amino acids: CASSYYGTNYNEQFF. In nucleotides, the CDR3 is TGTGCCAGCAGCTATTATGGGACAAACTACAATGAGCAGTTCTTC.

The chain employs TRBV6-5 and TRBJ1-4; the D is unclear. V shed 6 bases and J shed 0 bases, with 5 bases lying between them. There are 13 residues in the CDR3. Germline values: CDR1 MNHEY, CDR2 SVGAGI. In DNA form, the CDR3 reads TGTGCCAGCAGCACTACAACTAATGAAAAACTGTTTTTT. This sequence encodes CASSTTTNEKLFF.

This rearrangement joins TRBV7-8 to TRBJ2-5, with TRBD2 identical over 7 bases. V lost 5 bases and J lost 1; bases outside the gene matches: 7. CDR1 and CDR2 from the germline V gene are SGHVS and FQNEAQ. The CDR3 runs 15 residues. CDR3 DNA sequence: TGTGCCAGCAGCACGTTTTCTAGCGGCCAAGAGACCCAGTACTTC. It is translated as CASSTFSSGQETQYF.